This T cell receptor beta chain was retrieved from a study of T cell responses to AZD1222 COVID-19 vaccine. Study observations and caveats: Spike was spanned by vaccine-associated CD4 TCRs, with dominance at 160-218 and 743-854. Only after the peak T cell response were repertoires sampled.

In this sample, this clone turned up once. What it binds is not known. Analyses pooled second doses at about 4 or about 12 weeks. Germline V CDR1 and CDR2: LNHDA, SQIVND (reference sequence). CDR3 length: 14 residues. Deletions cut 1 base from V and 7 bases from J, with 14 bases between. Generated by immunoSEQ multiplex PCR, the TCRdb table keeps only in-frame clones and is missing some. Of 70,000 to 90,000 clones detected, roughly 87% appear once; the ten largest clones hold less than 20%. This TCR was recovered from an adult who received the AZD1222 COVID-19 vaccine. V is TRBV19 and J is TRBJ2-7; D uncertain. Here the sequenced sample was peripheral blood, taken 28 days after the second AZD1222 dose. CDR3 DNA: TGTGCCAGTAGTATAGTGGGGAAAGCCGGGGAGCAGTACTTC. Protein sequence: CASSIVGKAGEQYF.